This T cell receptor beta chain was retrieved from a study of graft-versus-host responses after intestinal transplantation. Study information: Multivisceral, liver-intestinal, or isolated intestinal transplants were received by the recipients. Study-level points and caveats: The recipient marrow held GvH clones, and some of them showed up first in ileum or blood.

The protocol was immunoSEQ multiplex PCR, while the TCRdb copy is restricted to in-frame clones and leaves out a portion. The sample has around 100,000 clones; more than 85% are singletons. Turning to this clone: Its antigen is not known.

V lost 4 bases and J 11 bases, leaving 14 bases between the germline ends. Germline V gene lookup returns CDR1 SEHNR and CDR2 FQNEAQ (reference sequence). The CDR3 runs 12 residues. Here the sequenced sample was unstimulated CD8+ T cells sorted from spleen or lymph node cells, taken before intestinal transplant. The chain employs TRBV7-9 and TRBJ2-5, with D tentatively TRBD2 (7 bases). The TCR originated in a human donor who received an intestinal transplant. The DNA of the CDR3 is TGTGCCAGCAGCTCCGAGGGGGGGGAGCAGTACTTC. It specifies CASSSEGGEQYF.